This is a list of T cell receptor beta chains from one sample in a study of T cells in Graves' hyperthyroidism and ophthalmopathy. TCRdb recomputed calls from the multiplex PCR reads with MiXCR, one row per CDR3 protein. Seen here are 300,000 to 450,000 distinct CDR3 sequences, roughly 13% observed once, and the top ten hold 8% to 13%. The sample was blood. The receptor source for this set is a woman aged 55-70 years with Graves' hyperthyroidism. CDR3s include the opening cysteine and the closing phenylalanine or tryptophan. The D gene is left open where the match is weak. A row's size may be missing; if present it is once, few, many or a size class.

d_call j_call v_call clone_size cdr3_nt cdr3_aa
- TRBJ1-3 TRBV12-3/TRBV12-4 - TGTGCCAGCAGTTTAGAGGACAGCTGGCTGGCTGGAAACACCATATATTTT CASSLEDSWLAGNTIYF
- TRBJ1-2 TRBV7-9 - TGTGCCAGCAGCCCCGGGACGGCAAGGGATGGCTACACCTTC CASSPGTARDGYTF
- TRBJ1-4 TRBV28 many TGTGCCAGCAGTTTTGGGTTTGCAACTAATGAAAAACTGTTTTTT CASSFGFATNEKLFF
TRBD1 TRBJ1-4 TRBV6-1 few TGTGCCAGCACACAGGGGCCCGAGGGCGAGAAACTGTTTTTT CASTQGPEGEKLFF
- TRBJ1-1 TRBV30 many TGTGCCTGGCCCTCGTGGTTGGTCACTGAAGCTTTCTTT CAWPSWLVTEAFF
- TRBJ1-1 TRBV5-1 few TGCGCCAGCAGCTTGGGGGCGACGGACACTGAAGCTTTCTTT CASSLGATDTEAFF
TRBD1 TRBJ2-2 TRBV2 many TGTGCCAGCAGTGAAGTGGGGACAGACCACACCGGGGAGCTGTTTTTT CASSEVGTDHTGELFF
TRBD1 TRBJ2-5 TRBV29-1 many TGCAGCGTAACGACAGGGGGTTATCAAGAGACCCAGTACTTC CSVTTGGYQETQYF
- TRBJ1-5 TRBV20-1 - TGCAGTGTTGGTCTTAGCAATCAGCCCCAGCATTTT CSVGLSNQPQHF
TRBD1 TRBJ1-2 TRBV24-1 many TGTGCCACCACCGGGTATCGACAGGGGGTGAGCAACTATGGCTACACCTTC CATTGYRQGVSNYGYTF
- TRBJ1-2 TRBV6-1 - TGTGCCAGCAGTGAATGGTCGGGGATCTATGGCTACACCTTC CASSEWSGIYGYTF
TRBD2 TRBJ2-7 TRBV30 few TGTGCCTGGGGGGGGGAGATCTACGAGCAGTACTTC CAWGGEIYEQYF
- TRBJ1-1 TRBV3-1 few TGTGCCAGCAGCCAAGATTCGGGTAGTACTGAAGCTTTCTTT CASSQDSGSTEAFF
TRBD1 TRBJ2-1 TRBV10-3 many TGTGCCATCAGTGACCCGGACAGGGCCGATGAGCAGTTCTTC CAISDPDRADEQFF
TRBD2 TRBJ2-1 TRBV20-1 many TGCAGTGCTAGAGATATCATAGCGGGATCCTACAATGAGCAGTTCTTC CSARDIIAGSYNEQFF
TRBD1 TRBJ1-5 TRBV28 many TGTGCCAGCAGTTTGAGGGACAGGGCTTTCGTCGGTAGCAATCAGCCCCAGCATTTT CASSLRDRAFVGSNQPQHF
- TRBJ2-7 TRBV12-3/TRBV12-4 - TGTGCCAGCACCTCCACAGGGGAGCAGTACTTC CASTSTGEQYF
- TRBJ1-3 TRBV5-1 few TGCGCCAGCAGCCCCGGACACGGGAGCTCTGGAAACACCATATATTTT CASSPGHGSSGNTIYF
- TRBJ2-7 TRBV19 large TGTGCCAGTACCACGACCGCGGGGCGCGTCTACGAGCAGTACTTC CASTTTAGRVYEQYF
- TRBJ1-4 TRBV30 many TGTGCCTGGAGTTCGGTCTCCCAGAATGAAAAACTGTTTTTT CAWSSVSQNEKLFF
- TRBJ2-2 TRBV7-9 - TGTGCCAGCAGCTTACAACCCTACACCGGGGAGCTGTTTTTT CASSLQPYTGELFF
TRBD2 TRBJ2-4 TRBV20-1 many TGCAGTGCTAATTACGCGGGAGAAGGGAACATTCAGTACTTC CSANYAGEGNIQYF
- TRBJ1-2 TRBV6-1 many TGTGCCAGCAGTGAGTGGACAGTCTACACCTTC CASSEWTVYTF
- TRBJ1-3 TRBV10-3 - TGTGCCATCATAGACCGGGTCCCATCTGGAAACACCATATATTTT CAIIDRVPSGNTIYF
TRBD1 TRBJ2-1 TRBV7-9 many TGTGCCAGCAGCAATCCGGCGTTCCGGGACAGGTCCTACAATGAGCAGTTCTTC CASSNPAFRDRSYNEQFF
- TRBJ1-1 TRBV12-3/TRBV12-4 many TGTGCCAGCAGTTTAGCGCGAAGTGGCAGGAACACTGAAGCTTTCTTT CASSLARSGRNTEAFF
- TRBJ2-3 TRBV11-1 many TGTGCCAGCAGCTTGTCGGGTCGGTCCACAGATACGCAGTATTTT CASSLSGRSTDTQYF
- TRBJ1-1 TRBV30 many TGTGCCTTGGGGGTGAGTCGGAACACTGAAGCTTTCTTT CALGVSRNTEAFF
- TRBJ1-5 TRBV12-3/TRBV12-4 many TGTGCCAGCAGTTTAGTTCGACAGCCCCAGCATTTT CASSLVRQPQHF
- TRBJ2-2 TRBV27 few TGTGCCAGCAGTTTTACAACCGGGGAGCTGTTTTTT CASSFTTGELFF